This T cell receptor (beta chain) was identified during a study of a mutant IDH1 vaccine in newly diagnosed glioma. Study overall: Treatment recipients were about 62% male and around 40% female, and their mean age was around 39 years. General observations from the study: Among patients, roughly 94% showed immune responses induced by the vaccine.

About this clone: The antigen is unknown.

The time point: baseline, week 1 (first vaccination visit). Stated treatment: pre-vaccination baseline after standard-of-care therapy. New WHO grade 3 or 4 IDH1-mutant, ATRX-lost astrocytomas were present in all donors. Libraries were prepared by immunoSEQ multiplex PCR; TCRdb keeps only in-frame clonotypes and omits some of them. This repertoire shows around 56,000 clones, about 91% found once; its top ten account for roughly 2.5%. CDR1 is SGHRS, CDR2 YFSETQ, per germline. This CDR3 has 14 residues. V was trimmed by 0 bases and J by 7 bases, leaving 10 bases between them. The clonotype originates from a man aged 45-60 years with glioma. The sample here was PBMCs, taken from a glioma patient treated with radiotherapy, temozolomide or both. This chain joins TRBV5-1 and TRBJ2-2, with D perhaps matching TRBD1 (5 bases). In DNA form, the CDR3 reads TGCGCCAGCAGCTTGGTAAGGGGCGGCGGGGAGCTGTTTTTT. Protein sequence: CASSLVRGGGELFF. The full variable domain, its missing parts supplied by reference TRBV5-1 and TRBJ2-2, is KAGVTQTPRYLIKTRGQQVTLSCSPISGHRSVSWYQQTPGQGLQFLFEYFSETQRNKGNFPGRFSGRQFSNSRSEMNVSTLELGDSALYLCASSLVRGGGELFFGEGSRLTVL.